This entry lists 32 T cell receptor beta chains sequenced from one sample in a study of blood T cell repertoires in COVID-19. Only in-frame clones appear in the TCRdb table, and some are missing; sequencing was by immunoSEQ multiplex PCR. The data hold some 350,000 clones, with over 75% observed a single time. What was sequenced was PBMCs or T cells enriched from blood (not recorded which). The source is a woman aged 25 to 39 who had recovered from COVID-19.

The V gene is TRBV21-1, the J gene TRBJ1-5. TRBV21-1 counts as a pseudogene. This CDR3 is built from 14 residues. CDR3 sequence: CASMGREDNQPQHF. The CDR3 DNA follows: TGTGCCAGCATGGGCAGGGAGGACAATCAGCCCCAGCATTTT.

The table lists this clone with a count of one. The chain is built from TRBV11-3 and TRBJ1-6; 7 bases fit TRBD1. Germline V lookup: CDR1 SGHNT, CDR2 YENEEA. The CDR3 is 13 amino acids. Trimming removed 5 bases from V and 9 bases from J; junction bases left unmatched: 4. CDR3 sequence: CASSDRVGSPLHF. DNA of the CDR3: TGTGCCAGCAGCGACAGGGTGGGTTCACCCCTCCACTTT.

The chain carries TRBV2 and TRBJ1-3; 8 bases line up with TRBD1. The V and J ends lost 5 bases and 2 bases, in that order; junction bases with no gene match: 5. The CDR3 has 15 residues. CDR1 and CDR2 (germline): SNHLY, FYNNEI. The CDR3 coding sequence is TGTGCCAGCAGTTTAAACAGGGGGACTGGAAACACCATATATTTT. This gives the protein CASSLNRGTGNTIYF.

CDR3 residues: CASSLATGEGEQYF. In nucleotides, the CDR3 is TGTGCCAGCAGCTTAGCAACAGGGGAAGGCGAGCAGTACTTC. The chain carries TRBV7-8 and TRBJ2-7; 7 positions agree with TRBD1. The CDR3 length is 14 residues. V shed 0 bases, J shed 6 bases, and the junction held 5 bases outside the gene matches. The V gene's germline CDR1 is SGHVS and CDR2 FQNEAQ. The variable domain in full, completed from reference TRBV7-8 and TRBJ2-7, reads GAGVSQSPRYKVAKRGQDVALRCDPISGHVSLFWYQQALGQGPEFLTYFQNEAQLDKSGLPSDRFFAERPEGSVSTLKIQRTQQEDSAVYLCASSLATGEGEQYFGPGTRLTVT.

This chain links TRBV19 with TRBJ1-6, with D uncertain. The germline CDR1 and CDR2 sequences are LNHDA and SQIVND (reference sequence). The CDR3 is 15 amino acids. Trimming removed 6 bases from V and 0 bases from J, with 9 bases in between. CDR3 bases: TGTGCCAGTAGAACAGAGAGCTCCTATAATTCACCCCTCCACTTT. It codes for CASRTESSYNSPLHF.

The chain recombines TRBV2 with TRBJ2-5, with 11 bases that match TRBD1. The CDR3 covers 14 residues. V was clipped by 6 bases and J by 5 bases; unmatched bases: 5. Germline CDR1 reads SNHLY; CDR2 reads FYNNEI. The CDR3 bases are TGTGCCAGCAGCCTGGACAGGGGGCACGAGACCCAGTACTTC. Translating gives CASSLDRGHETQYF.

This clone was seen just once. The chain uses TRBV24-1 and TRBJ2-1, with D possibly matching TRBD2 (6 bases). Germline V gene data show CDR1 as KGHDR and CDR2 as SFDVKD. CDR3 length: 13 amino acids. Trimming took off 8 bases at V and 4 bases at J, with 11 bases between the two ends. The CDR3 is CATTDGGYNEQFF. CDR3 DNA: TGTGCCACCACCGACGGGGGTTACAATGAGCAGTTCTTC.

The rearrangement joins TRBV28 to TRBJ1-4, with TRBD1 matching over 7 bases. The CDR3 extends over 14 amino acids. Looked up from germline, CDR1 is MDHEN and CDR2 is SYDVKM. V lost 4 bases, J lost 7 bases, and 6 bases stayed unmatched. The CDR3 DNA reads TGTGCCAGCAGTTCGGACAGGTTACCTGAAAAACTGTTTTTT. It translates to CASSSDRLPEKLFF.

CDR3 region: CASSVGGGATNEKLFF. The DNA of the CDR3 is TGTGCCAGCAGCGTAGGAGGGGGCGCAACTAATGAAAAACTGTTTTTT. This chain uses TRBV9 with TRBJ1-4; 7 bases agree with TRBD1. J was trimmed by 0 bases and V by 0 bases; bases with no gene match: 2. Germline V gives CDR1 SGDLS, CDR2 YYNGEE. This CDR3 contains 16 residues.

This chain connects TRBV7-8 to TRBJ1-5; tentative D call: TRBD1 (5 bases). From germline, CDR1 is SGHVS and CDR2 FQNEAQ. The CDR3 runs 14 residues. With 0 bases removed from V and 7 bases from J, the gap between germline ends came to 10 bases. The CDR3 spells CASSLALRGQPQHF. The DNA for the CDR3 is TGTGCCAGCAGCTTAGCCCTAAGGGGACAGCCCCAGCATTTT.

V is TRBV28 and J is TRBJ2-1; D ambiguous. Germline CDR1 and CDR2: MDHEN and SYDVKM. With 3 bases removed from V and 8 bases from J, the gap between germline ends came to 8 bases. The CDR3 runs 12 residues. For the CDR3, the DNA is TGTGCCAGCAGTTTCCGAGGCGATGAGCAGTTCTTC. As protein: CASSFRGDEQFF.

The chain employs TRBV13 and TRBJ2-3, with 9 bases fitting TRBD2. The V gene end was trimmed by 7 bases and the J gene end by 0 bases; junction bases not matched to a gene: 5. The V gene's germline CDR1 is PRHDT and CDR2 FYEKMQ (reference sequence). There are 15 residues in the CDR3. As DNA, the CDR3 is TGTGCCAGCACCATGACTAGCGGTAGCACAGATACGCAGTATTTT. Its translation is CASTMTSGSTDTQYF.

The CDR3 coding sequence is TGTGCCAGCTCACCAGTTGTGTTTAGGACAGCTGACAATCAGCCCCAGCATTTT. This encodes CASSPVVFRTADNQPQHF. This chain links TRBV18 with TRBJ1-5; D may be TRBD1 (6 bases). The germline V gene has CDR1 KGHSH and CDR2 LQKENI. The V end lost 2 bases, the J end lost 3 bases, and 20 bases lay between the germline ends. There are 18 residues in the CDR3.

The chain joins TRBV29-1 to TRBJ2-2, with D hard to call. V was trimmed by 5 bases and J by 0 bases, leaving 7 bases between them. This CDR3 has 13 amino acids. Per germline, CDR1 SQVTM and CDR2 ANQGSEA. CDR3 in DNA: TGCAGCGTTCTAGTGACGAACACCGGGGAGCTGTTTTTT. Amino acids: CSVLVTNTGELFF.

A few counts support this clone. J is TRBJ2-5 and V is TRBV7-2; 9 nucleotides align to TRBD2. CDR3 length: 13 residues. V shed 3 bases and J 5 bases; nucleotides not matched to a gene: 1. CDR1 and CDR2 (germline): SGHTA, FQGNSA. The CDR3 DNA is TGTGCCAGCAGCTTTGCGGGGGGGGAGACCCAGTACTTC. The encoded protein is CASSFAGGETQYF.

This chain uses TRBV5-1 with TRBJ1-3; a possible D gene is TRBD1 (6 bases). Germline V gene data show CDR1 as SGHRS and CDR2 as YFSETQ. The length of the CDR3 is 16 residues. The germline V and J ends were trimmed by 0 bases and 3 bases, with 13 bases remaining between them. CDR3 DNA: TGCGCCAGCAGCTTGGCCGGGACATCGTATGGAAACACCATATATTTT. Its protein product is CASSLAGTSYGNTIYF.

The rearrangement joins TRBV4-1 to TRBJ1-2; maybe TRBD1 (5 bases). The CDR3 has 14 amino acids. Germline lookup yields CDR1 MGHRA and CDR2 YSYEKL. V lost 5 bases and J lost 3, with 13 bases in between. CDR3: CASSSQSRDYGYTF. The CDR3 nucleotides are TGCGCCAGCAGCAGCCAAAGCAGGGACTATGGCTACACCTTC.

The rearrangement uses TRBV5-5 and TRBJ2-7, with 10 positions matching TRBD1. Germline values: CDR1 SGHKS, CDR2 YYEKEE (reference sequence). This CDR3 contains 15 residues. Trimming took 4 bases from V and 4 from J; bases not matched to a gene: 8. Written as DNA, the CDR3 is TGTGCCAGCAGCCCGAGGACAGGGGGTCTATACGAGCAGTACTTC. Translating gives CASSPRTGGLYEQYF.

J is TRBJ2-1 and V is TRBV27; D unresolved. Germline loops: CDR1 MNHEY, CDR2 SMNVEV (reference sequence). There are 14 residues in the CDR3. V was shortened by 5 bases and J by 4 bases, with 12 bases between the two germline ends. CDR3 residues: CASSKKNGYNEQFF. The CDR3 DNA is TGTGCCAGCAGTAAGAAAAACGGGTACAATGAGCAGTTCTTC.

The CDR3 is CASSVASGTGVREGFDEQFF. DNA for the CDR3: TGTGCCAGCAGCGTAGCTTCAGGGACGGGAGTGCGGGAAGGGTTCGATGAGCAGTTCTTC. The V gene is TRBV9, the J gene TRBJ2-1; possible D gene TRBD2, 6 bases. With 0 bases removed from V and 8 bases from J, the gap between germline ends came to 30 bases. The CDR3 consists of 20 residues. The germline CDR1 and CDR2 sequences are SGDLS and YYNGEE.

This clone has more than one count but fewer than ten. The rearrangement links TRBV5-1 to TRBJ1-6; the D gene is possibly TRBD1 (6 bases). V gave up 3 bases and J gave up 7 bases, with 17 bases separating them. From germline, CDR1 is SGHRS and CDR2 YFSETQ. There are 16 residues in the CDR3. In DNA form, the CDR3 reads TGCGCCAGCAGCTCAAGTTCCGGACAGACCAATTCACCCCTCCACTTT. It codes for CASSSSSGQTNSPLHF.

This rearrangement joins TRBV18 to TRBJ2-5; D is perhaps TRBD2 (6 bases). Germline V CDR1 and CDR2: KGHSH, LQKENI. This CDR3 region has 17 residues. The germline V and J ends were trimmed by 5 bases and 2 bases, with 21 bases remaining between them. CDR3 sequence reads: CASSNHLGAGMQETQYF. The DNA of the CDR3 is TGTGCCAGCTCAAACCACCTAGGGGCGGGGATGCAAGAGACCCAGTACTTC.

This clone was counted between two and nine times. The gene calls are TRBV4-2 and TRBJ2-2; 7 nucleotides agree with TRBD2. Trimming removed 3 bases from V and 1 base from J; junction bases left unmatched: 5. The CDR3 is 16 residues long. The germline V gene has CDR1 LGHNA and CDR2 YNFKEQ. The CDR3 sequence: CASSHLERGNTGELFF. In nucleotides, the CDR3 is TGTGCCAGCAGCCACCTCGAGCGGGGGAACACCGGGGAGCTGTTTTTT.

The rearrangement links TRBV3-1 (or the pseudogene TRBV3-2) to TRBJ1-1; D possibly corresponds to TRBD1 (6 bases). The CDR3 is made up of 15 amino acids. V was shortened by 3 bases and J by 6 bases, with 17 bases between the two germline ends. Germline values: CDR1 LGHDT, CDR2 YNNKEL (reference sequence). The DNA of the CDR3 is TGTGCCAGCAGCCACTTGGGAGGGGGATCCTCTGAAGCTTTCTTT. This gives the protein CASSHLGGGSSEAFF.

The CDR3 protein is CASISRGYTEAFF. The CDR3 DNA sequence: TGTGCCAGCATTTCAAGGGGCTACACTGAAGCTTTCTTT. V is TRBV2 and J is TRBJ1-1; D is possibly TRBD1 (5 bases). The CDR3 is made up of 13 amino acids. V was cut by 7 bases and J by 3 bases, with 12 bases left in between. Germline V gene lookup returns CDR1 SNHLY and CDR2 FYNNEI. Based on the CDR3 plus reference TRBV2 and TRBJ1-1, the full variable domain is EPEVTQTPSHQVTQMGQEVILRCVPISNHLYFYWYRQILGQKVEFLVSFYNNEISEKSEIFDDQFSVERPDGSNFTLKIRSTKLEDSAMYFCASISRGYTEAFFGQGTRLTVV.

The V call is TRBV28, the J call TRBJ2-1; 7 bases line up with TRBD1. After removal of 3 bases from V and 12 bases from J, the junction contained 11 bases not matched to a gene. CDR1 MDHEN and CDR2 SYDVKM come from the germline V gene. The CDR3 covers 14 residues. The CDR3 nucleotides read TGTGCCAGCAGTTTGCCGCACAGGGGCCCGAGGCAGTTCTTC. Residues: CASSLPHRGPRQFF. Full variable domain (outside the CDR3, taken from reference TRBV28 and TRBJ2-1): DVKVTQSSRYLVKRTGEKVFLECVQDMDHENMFWYRQDPGLGLRLIYFSYDVKMKEKGDIPEGYSVSREKKERFSLILESASTNQTSMYLCASSLPHRGPRQFFGPGTRLTVL.

The V gene is TRBV27, the J gene TRBJ1-5, with 10 bases lining up with TRBD1. Germline V gene data show CDR1 as MNHEY and CDR2 as SMNVEV (reference sequence). Trimming took 1 base from V and 6 from J; bases not matched to a gene: 6. This CDR3 contains 16 residues. This chain's CDR3 is CASSLFGTGDGQPQHF. Written as DNA, the CDR3 is TGTGCCAGCAGTTTATTCGGGACAGGGGACGGTCAGCCCCAGCATTTT.

The V call is TRBV6-5, the J call TRBJ1-2; D remains ambiguous. V was trimmed by 0 bases and J by 8 bases, leaving 10 bases between them. This CDR3 comprises 13 residues. Germline-derived CDR1 and CDR2 are MNHEY and SVGAGI. The CDR3 DNA sequence: TGTGCCAGCAGTTACTCGATCGGGGTGGGCTACACCTTC. Its protein product is CASSYSIGVGYTF.

V and J are TRBV30 and TRBJ2-2, with D perhaps matching TRBD1 (6 bases). The CDR3 loop spans 13 amino acids. With 3 bases removed from V and 4 bases from J, the gap between germline ends came to 9 bases. CDR1 is GTSNPN and CDR2 is SVGIG in the germline V gene (reference sequence). CDR3 nucleotide sequence: TGTGCCTGGAGCCGGACAGTCACCGGGGAGCTGTTTTTT. Protein product: CAWSRTVTGELFF.

The rearrangement joins TRBV5-1 to TRBJ1-2, with D perhaps matching TRBD1 (5 bases). Looked up from germline, CDR1 is SGHRS and CDR2 is YFSETQ. This CDR3 is built from 14 residues. Trimming shortened V by 5 bases and J by 0 bases, and 11 bases separated the two germline ends. CDR3 sequence reads: CASREQEANYGYTF. The CDR3 nucleotides are TGCGCCAGCAGGGAACAGGAAGCTAACTATGGCTACACCTTC.

The V and J genes are TRBV19 and TRBJ1-5; 7 bases agree with TRBD1. The CDR3 extends over 17 amino acids. The V gene's germline CDR1 is LNHDA and CDR2 SQIVND (reference sequence). Trimming removed 5 bases from V and 2 bases from J; junction bases left unmatched: 12. CDR3 residues: CASSPPRQGYGNQPQHF. CDR3 coding DNA: TGTGCCAGTAGTCCACCCCGACAGGGTTATGGCAATCAGCCCCAGCATTTT. Combining the CDR3 with reference TRBV19 and TRBJ1-5 gives the whole variable domain DGGITQSPKYLFRKEGQNVTLSCEQNLNHDAMYWYRQDPGQGLRLIYYSQIVNDFQKGDIAEGYSVSREKKESFPLTVTSAQKNPTAFYLCASSPPRQGYGNQPQHFGDGTRLSIL.

This chain uses TRBV30 with TRBJ1-2; 9 bases are a match to TRBD1. From germline, CDR1 is GTSNPN and CDR2 SVGIG (reference sequence). The CDR3 spans 13 residues. The V gene end was trimmed by 2 bases and the J gene end by 5 bases; junction bases not matched to a gene: 3. CDR3 sequence reads: CAWSTDRGYGYTF. CDR3 nucleotide sequence: TGTGCCTGGAGTACCGACAGGGGGTATGGCTACACCTTC.